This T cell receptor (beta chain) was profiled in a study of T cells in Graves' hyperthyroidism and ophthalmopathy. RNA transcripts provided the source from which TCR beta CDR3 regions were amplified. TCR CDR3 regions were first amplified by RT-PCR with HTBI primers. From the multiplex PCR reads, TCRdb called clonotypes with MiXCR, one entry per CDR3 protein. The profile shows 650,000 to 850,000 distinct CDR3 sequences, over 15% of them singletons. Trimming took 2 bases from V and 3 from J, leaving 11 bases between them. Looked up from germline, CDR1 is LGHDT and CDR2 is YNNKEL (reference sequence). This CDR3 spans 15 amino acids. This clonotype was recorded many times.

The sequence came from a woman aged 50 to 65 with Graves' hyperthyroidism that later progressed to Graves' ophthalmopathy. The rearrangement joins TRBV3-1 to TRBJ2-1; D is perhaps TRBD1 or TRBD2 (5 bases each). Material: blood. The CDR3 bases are TGTGCCAGCAGCCAATCTAGCAGGGACTACAATGAGCAGTTCTTC. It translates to CASSQSSRDYNEQFF.